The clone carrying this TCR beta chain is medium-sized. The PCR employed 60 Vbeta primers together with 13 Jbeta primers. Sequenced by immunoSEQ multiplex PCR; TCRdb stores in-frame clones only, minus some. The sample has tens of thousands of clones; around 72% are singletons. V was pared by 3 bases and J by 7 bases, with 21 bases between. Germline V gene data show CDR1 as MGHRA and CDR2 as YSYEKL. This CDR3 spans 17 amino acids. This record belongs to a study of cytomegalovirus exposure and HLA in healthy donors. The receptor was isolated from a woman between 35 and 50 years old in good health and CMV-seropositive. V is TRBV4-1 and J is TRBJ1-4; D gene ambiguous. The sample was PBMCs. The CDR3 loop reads CASSQVGKVRGGEKLFF. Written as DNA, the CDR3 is TGCGCCAGCAGCCAGGTGGGGAAAGTCAGAGGAGGTGAAAAACTGTTTTTT.